These 16 T cell receptor beta chains originate from one sample sequenced in a study of cytomegalovirus exposure and HLA in healthy donors (dated by TCRdb to the late 2010s). The protocol used for the library was the immunoSEQ multiplex PCR assay. For the multiplex PCR, a mixture combining 60 forward primers for TCR Vbeta segments and 13 reverse primers for TCR Jbeta segments was used. In TCRdb, the immuneACCESS table is reduced to in-frame sequences with V and J assigned. These tables do not hold every clone; where another copy was compared, an unresolved V gene accounts for under half, and the others remain unexplained. Counted in this sample were over 95,000 clones; 60% to 80% of them appeared once. The ten largest account for around 3.4% of the sample. The sequenced sample was PBMCs. The receptors were gathered from a man in his forties or fifties in good health and CMV-seronegative.

The rearrangement links TRBV30 to TRBJ1-2; D not certain. The V end lost 7 bases, the J end lost 5 bases, and 8 bases lay between the germline ends. CDR1 and CDR2 (germline): GTSNPN, SVGIG (reference sequence). CDR3 size: 10 residues. Written as DNA, the CDR3 is TGTGCCTCTCAGGCTTATGGCTACACCTTC. This translates into CASQAYGYTF.

This sequence joins TRBV19 and TRBJ2-6, with TRBD1 matching over 7 bases. The V gene end was trimmed by 5 bases and the J gene end by 2 bases; junction bases not matched to a gene: 9. The germline gives CDR1 LNHDA, CDR2 SQIVND (reference sequence). The CDR3 consists of 17 residues. Here the CDR3 DNA reads TGTGCCAGTAGTCCGTCGCTCGACAGGGCTGGGGCCAACGTCCTGACTTTC. Translated: CASSPSLDRAGANVLTF.

This clone was detected once. The rearrangement joins TRBV2 to TRBJ1-2, with 10 bases matching TRBD1. From germline, CDR1 is SNHLY and CDR2 FYNNEI. The J segment lost 5 bases and the V segment lost 5 bases, leaving 8 bases of the junction unmatched. The CDR3 loop spans 15 amino acids. CDR3 loop: CASSFLRDRGYGYTF. CDR3 coding DNA: TGTGCCAGCAGTTTTCTCCGGGACAGGGGTTATGGCTACACCTTC.

The J gene is TRBJ2-7, the V gene TRBV27, with 8 bases aligning to TRBD1. CDR1 is MNHEY, CDR2 SMNVEV, per germline (reference sequence). V lost 6 bases to trimming and J lost 5 bases; unmatched junction nucleotides: 9. This CDR3 is built from 14 residues. CDR3: CASRPYRGVHEQYF. The CDR3 nucleotides read TGTGCCAGCAGACCCTACAGGGGGGTCCACGAGCAGTACTTC.

In the case of this clone: The sample has other DNA sequences that encode this CDR3 too. The chain employs TRBV5-1 and TRBJ2-3; TRBD2 agrees at 11 bases. This CDR3 region has 16 residues. V was clipped by 4 bases and J by 0 bases; unmatched bases: 4. Germline V lookup: CDR1 SGHRS, CDR2 YFSETQ. CDR3 in amino acids: CASSPGTSGSTDTQYF. The CDR3 region has the DNA TGCGCCAGCAGCCCAGGGACTAGCGGAAGCACAGATACGCAGTATTTT.

This clone was recorded a few times. This chain joins TRBV6-1 and TRBJ1-2; weak D call: TRBD1 (6 bases). From germline, CDR1 is MNHNS and CDR2 SASEGT. This CDR3 is built from 14 residues. V dropped 4 bases and J dropped 3 bases, with 12 bases sitting between them. CDR3 coding DNA: TGTGCCAGCAGTGGGGTAACAGGGCACTATGGCTACACCTTC. This gives the protein CASSGVTGHYGYTF.

The chain links TRBV27 to TRBJ2-7, with 7 bases matching TRBD1. This CDR3 has 12 amino acids. Germline V gene data show CDR1 as MNHEY and CDR2 as SMNVEV (reference sequence). The ends lost 3 bases at V and 6 bases at J; junction bases unmatched: 2. CDR3 sequence reads: CASSFSGGEQYF. Here the CDR3 DNA reads TGTGCCAGCAGTTTTTCAGGGGGCGAGCAGTACTTC.

J is TRBJ2-5 and V is TRBV28; 8 bases line up with TRBD2. This CDR3 has 15 residues. From germline, CDR1 is MDHEN and CDR2 SYDVKM. V was pared by 5 bases and J by 2 bases, with 7 bases of the junction left unmatched. The DNA of the CDR3 is TGTGCCAGCAGTCCCTCGGCGGGGGGACAAGAGACCCAGTACTTC. It encodes CASSPSAGGQETQYF.

V and J are TRBV5-4 and TRBJ2-3; the match to TRBD2 covers 11 bases. CDR1 SGHNT and CDR2 YYREEE come from the germline V gene (reference sequence). The CDR3 is made up of 16 amino acids. V was clipped by 6 bases and J by 6 bases; unmatched bases: 12. The CDR3 reads CASTTKLLAGADTQYF. DNA for the CDR3: TGTGCCAGCACCACCAAGCTACTAGCGGGAGCGGATACGCAGTATTTT. Supplemented by reference TRBV5-4 and TRBJ2-3, the full variable domain reads ETGVTQSPTHLIKTRGQQVTLRCSSQSGHNTVSWYQQALGQGPQFIFQYYREEENGRGNFPPRFSGLQFPNYSSELNVNALELDDSALYLCASTTKLLAGADTQYFGPGTRLTVL.

The chain is built from TRBV21-1 and TRBJ1-6; TRBD1 is taken as the D call from the table, unchecked against the DNA. TRBV21-1 is designated a pseudogene. CDR3 length: 13 residues. Written as DNA, the CDR3 is TGTGCCAGCAGGGGGCGCCGGGATTCACCCCTCCACTTT. Translating gives CASRGRRDSPLHF.

The rearrangement joins TRBV10-3 to TRBJ2-2, with 8 bases fitting TRBD2. The CDR3 has 15 residues. From germline, CDR1 is ENHRY and CDR2 SYGVKD. Trimming at V came to 3 bases and at J to 5 bases, leaving 5 bases not matched to a gene. CDR3 sequence reads: CAISDLAGRTGELFF. The CDR3 DNA reads TGTGCCATCAGTGACTTAGCGGGACGAACCGGGGAGCTGTTTTTT.

The V and J genes are TRBV19 and TRBJ1-2, with D possibly TRBD1 on 6 matching bases. CDR1 and CDR2 (germline): LNHDA, SQIVND (reference sequence). CDR3 length: 13 amino acids. The V gene lost 2 bases and the J gene lost 10 bases, with 14 bases spanning the gap. This chain's CDR3 is CASSITGLLDYTF. The CDR3 DNA follows: TGTGCCAGTAGTATAACAGGGTTGTTAGACTACACCTTC. The variable domain in full, completed from reference TRBV19 and TRBJ1-2, reads DGGITQSPKYLFRKEGQNVTLSCEQNLNHDAMYWYRQDPGQGLRLIYYSQIVNDFQKGDIAEGYSVSREKKESFPLTVTSAQKNPTAFYLCASSITGLLDYTFGSGTRLTVV.

V is TRBV19 and J is TRBJ2-7; 8 bases are a match to TRBD1. The CDR3 has 14 amino acids. Germline assignment: CDR1 LNHDA and CDR2 SQIVND (reference sequence). V shed 5 bases and J 6 bases; nucleotides not matched to a gene: 9. The CDR3 protein is CASSAGTGLSEQYF. The DNA for the CDR3 is TGTGCCAGTAGTGCGGGGACAGGTCTTAGCGAGCAGTACTTC.

The chain joins TRBV20-1 to TRBJ2-5; D is undetermined. CDR3 length: 11 amino acids. Germline loops: CDR1 DFQATT, CDR2 SNEGSKA (reference sequence). V lost 3 bases to trimming and J lost 8 bases, with 10 bases between them. The CDR3 DNA is TGCAGTGCTAGTCCTAGAGATACCCAGTACTTC. It specifies CSASPRDTQYF.

The chain carries TRBV11-3 and TRBJ1-1; D ambiguous. Looked up from germline, CDR1 is SGHNT and CDR2 is YENEEA. The CDR3 loop spans 13 amino acids. The V end lost 5 bases, the J end lost 0 bases, and 7 bases lay between the germline ends. CDR3 sequence reads: CASSQQVNTEAFF. The DNA for the CDR3 is TGTGCCAGCAGCCAACAAGTGAACACTGAAGCTTTCTTT.

The rearrangement links TRBV6-1 to TRBJ2-3; 12 nucleotides match TRBD2. Germline CDR1 reads MNHNS; CDR2 reads SASEGT. The V and J ends lost 4 bases and 4 bases, in that order; junction bases with no gene match: 6. CDR3 length: 16 amino acids. CDR3: CASSALAGGVPDTQYF. The CDR3 DNA follows: TGTGCCAGCAGTGCTCTAGCGGGGGGGGTCCCAGATACGCAGTATTTT.